This entry is about one T cell receptor beta chain. Its target antigen remains unknown. One junction end disagrees with the germline gene, perhaps due to a read error. Eligible patients were adults with ileal or ileocolonic Crohn's disease who had an indication for ileocolonic resection. Whole ileal mucosal biopsies were kept frozen at -80 degrees C prior to DNA extraction. A TRizol-based method was used to extract genomic DNA from the frozen whole biopsies, and the DNA was quantified with a NanoDrop 2000 spectrophotometer. The CDR3 covers 10 residues, taking in both the cysteine and the phenylalanine. The only DNA kept is the CDR3, 30 bases in frame from the first base. Reading the germline V gene gives CDR1 SNHLY and CDR2 FYNNEI. The data were obtained in a study of T cell repertoires in ileal Crohn's disease (dated by TCRdb to about 2019). In terms of the full investigation: At the time of surgery, about a third of patients were active smokers, and the median duration of disease was around eight years. A prospective multicentre cohort supplied the 55 to 65 Crohn's disease patients whose TCR repertoires were analysed. Endoscopic postoperative recurrence was defined as a Rutgeerts score above i0. The study ran alongside a multicentre cohort designed to identify predictors of early endoscopic recurrence after ileocolonic resection. Roughly half of the patients were given postoperative therapy, with 15 to 20 on anti-TNF agents and about a dozen on thiopurines. The study sequenced 171 mucosal samples from a few dozen patients, taken at several locations on the surgical specimen and at postoperative endoscopy. Every patient underwent surgery because of a complication, which was stricturing disease in roughly 60% and penetrating disease in 39%. What the study reported, not specific to this receptor: Mucosal CD4 and CD8 T cells were sorted and sequenced only in a subgroup of patients, the size of which was not stated. More high-frequency clones were carried by sorted CD8 T cells than by CD4 T cells, suggesting that mucosal expansions were mainly CD8. Higher high-frequency clone percentages at surgery were associated with endoscopic recurrence; all patients with clonality above 26.8% (18/57) had recurrence. A significantly higher proportion of clonal expansions was observed in active smokers at surgery than in non-smokers (approximately 26% vs 20%, p=0.02).

For commercial TCRB immunosequencing, approximately 460 nanograms of biopsy DNA were submitted for each sample. A two-step, amplification bias-controlled multiplex PCR was used by Adaptive Biotechnology to amplify CDR3 regions from genomic DNA. Primers for every V and J gene segment were used in the first PCR, and barcodes and Illumina adapters were added in the second PCR. An Illumina instrument was used to sequence the CDR3 libraries. Regarding the original processing steps: Vendor-provided pipelines were combined with custom analysis of raw data in R/Bioconductor under R version 3.3.0. Clonality, which ranges from 0 to 1, was calculated as the inverse of the normalised Shannon entropy across all productive clones. High-frequency clones were defined as the repertoire share of the top 100 clones, retaining only clones passing a 95% confidence test. Repertoire diversity was measured with the Simpson index, and overlap between samples was measured with the Morisita-Horn index. The immuneACCESS repertoire file appears here via TCRdb, limited to in-frame rearrangements. These files lack a portion of the clones; in checked studies, under half of the deficit traces to unresolved V genes, and the cause of the others is not known. V and J calls and clone size come straight from that table; D and trimming were deduced from the DNA. For this sample the table gives thousands of clones, of which roughly 81% were detected only once. The ten largest clones take up roughly 6% of the sample.

Sequenced sample: ileal tissue. This TCR derives from an adult with Crohn's disease. This receptor chain uses TRBV2 and TRBJ1-2; TRBD1 aligns with 7 central bases. The CDR3 protein is CASSPGTDAF. The nucleotide sequence is given as TGTGCCAGCAGTCCCGGGACAGATGCCTTC.